The 29 T cell receptor beta chains presented below share a single source sample, sequenced in a study of cytomegalovirus exposure and HLA in healthy donors. With 60 Vbeta and 13 Jbeta primers, the PCR was carried out. Generated by immunoSEQ multiplex PCR, the TCRdb table keeps only in-frame clones and is missing some. Here the sample spans some 150,000 clones, 79% being singletons. Sequenced sample: PBMCs. The receptors were sampled from a male donor in good health and CMV-seronegative.

The chain combines TRBV27 with TRBJ2-1, with 10 bases lining up with TRBD2. The germline V gene has CDR1 MNHEY and CDR2 SMNVEV (reference sequence). There are 17 residues in the CDR3. Trimming removed 5 bases from V and 6 bases from J; junction bases left unmatched: 13. CDR3 nucleotide sequence: TGTGCCAGCAGTGGACTAGCGGAGTTATTTATGGGCAATGAGCAGTTCTTC. This translates into CASSGLAELFMGNEQFF.

The rearrangement joins TRBV19 to TRBJ1-6; a possible D gene is TRBD1 (5 bases). The CDR3 contains 14 residues. Germline V lookup: CDR1 LNHDA, CDR2 SQIVND (reference sequence). Trimming stripped 7 bases from V and 5 bases from J, with 12 bases between. The CDR3 bases are TGTGCCAGTACCCAGTGGACAAATAATTCACCCCTCCACTTT. It encodes CASTQWTNNSPLHF.

A word on this clone: Other DNA sequences in the sample encode the same CDR3. This chain joins TRBV2 and TRBJ2-5; the D is unclear. The ends were cut back, 6 bases at V and 2 bases at J, with 4 bases in the middle. This CDR3 comprises 11 residues. CDR1 and CDR2 from the germline V gene are SNHLY and FYNNEI. The CDR3 DNA reads as TGTGCCAGCAGCCCGCAAGAGACCCAGTACTTC. As protein: CASSPQETQYF.

The V gene is TRBV7-2, the J gene TRBJ2-7, with D possibly being TRBD1 (5 bases). Trimming removed 4 bases at V and 3 bases at J, with 13 bases between. CDR1 is SGHTA, CDR2 FQGNSA, per germline. The CDR3 extends over 14 amino acids. In DNA, the CDR3 is TGTGCCAGCAGCTCACCGACAGATAACTACGAGCAGTACTTC. It codes for CASSSPTDNYEQYF. The full variable domain, in which reference TRBV7-2 and TRBJ2-7 provide the parts outside the CDR3, is GAGVSQSPSNKVTEKGKDVELRCDPISGHTALYWYRQSLGQGLEFLIYFQGNSAPDKSGLPSDRFSAERTGGSVSTLTIQRTQQEDSAVYLCASSSPTDNYEQYFGPGTRLTVT.

This clone was recorded only once. V and J are TRBV11-2 and TRBJ2-3; the match to TRBD2 covers 11 bases. The CDR3 loop spans 15 amino acids. The V and J ends lost 5 bases and 2 bases, in that order; junction bases with no gene match: 3. Germline V gene sequence: CDR1 SGHAT, CDR2 FQNNGV. CDR3 nucleotide sequence: TGTGCCAGCAGCACGGGACTAGCGGTCACAGATACGCAGTATTTT. Protein: CASSTGLAVTDTQYF.

This sequence joins TRBV9 and TRBJ1-2; D is uncertain. The CDR3 contains 15 residues. From germline, CDR1 is SGDLS and CDR2 YYNGEE. The V end lost 2 bases, the J end lost 7 bases, and 18 bases lay between the germline ends. Here the CDR3 reads CASSVRERSSGGYTF. Here the CDR3 DNA reads TGTGCCAGCAGCGTGAGGGAGAGGAGCTCCGGTGGCTACACCTTC.

The sample holds a few counts of this clone. This chain uses TRBV14 with TRBJ2-5; 9 nucleotides align to TRBD2. The DNA end lines up better with TRBJ2-7; the J call may be wrong. CDR1 and CDR2 from the germline V gene are SGHDN and FVKESK. The CDR3 extends over 18 amino acids. Here the CDR3 reads CASSQLGAGGHSSYEQYF. The CDR3 DNA follows: TGTGCCAGCAGCCAATTAGGAGCGGGGGGCCACAGCTCCTACGAGCAGTACTTC.

The chain joins TRBV12-2 to TRBJ2-1; the table assigns TRBD2, which was not confirmed against the DNA. TRBV12-2 counts as a pseudogene. The length of the CDR3 is 16 residues. The CDR3 sequence: CASRPRVGGHYNEQFF. As DNA, the CDR3 is TGTGCAAGTCGCCCAAGGGTGGGGGGGCACTACAATGAGCAGTTCTTC.

The rearrangement uses TRBV19 and TRBJ2-3, with 7 bases matching TRBD1. The CDR3 runs to 14 residues. The J segment lost 6 bases and the V segment lost 2 bases, leaving 5 bases of the junction unmatched. In germline, CDR1 is LNHDA, CDR2 SQIVND (reference sequence). The CDR3 bases are TGTGCCAGTAGTATATCTCAGGGGGAGGATACGCAGTATTTT. It translates to CASSISQGEDTQYF.

This clone was found a few times. The V gene is TRBV14, the J gene TRBJ1-4; D not certain. Germline CDR1 SGHDN, CDR2 FVKESK. The CDR3 is made up of 14 amino acids. Trimming shortened V by 3 bases and J by 1 base, and 6 bases separated the two germline ends. DNA of the CDR3: TGTGCCAGCAGCCACAGGCTAACTAATGAAAAACTGTTTTTT. Its protein product is CASSHRLTNEKLFF. Full variable domain (outside the CDR3, taken from reference TRBV14 and TRBJ1-4): EAGVTQFPSHSVIEKGQTVTLRCDPISGHDNLYWYRRVMGKEIKFLLHFVKESKQDESGMPNNRFLAERTGGTYSTLKVQPAELEDSGVYFCASSHRLTNEKLFFGSGTQLSVL.

Worth noting for this clone: The junction differs from germline at one of its ends, possibly a read error. The rearrangement links TRBV7-7 to TRBJ2-5; 7 bases are a match to TRBD1. The CDR3 length is 14 residues. Per germline, CDR1 SSHAT and CDR2 FNYEAQ (reference sequence). CDR3 DNA sequence: TGTGCTAGCAGCCACGGGACAGCACAAGAGACCCAGTACTTC. This gives the protein CASSHGTAQETQYF.

The V and J genes are TRBV30 and TRBJ2-3, with 7 positions matching TRBD2. The germline V gene encodes CDR1 GTSNPN and CDR2 SVGIG (reference sequence). There are 13 residues in the CDR3. V dropped 4 bases and J dropped 4; count of bases not matched to a gene: 5. The CDR3 protein is CAWTRGDADTQYF. The CDR3 region has the DNA TGTGCCTGGACCCGGGGGGACGCAGATACGCAGTATTTT.

The chain couples TRBV19 to TRBJ2-7, with TRBD2 identical over 7 bases. Germline CDR1 and CDR2: LNHDA and SQIVND (reference sequence). CDR3 size: 15 residues. Trimming took 7 bases from V and 0 from J; bases not matched to a gene: 9. CDR3 bases: TGTGCCAGTACCCATCGCGGGGAGGGCTCCTACGAGCAGTACTTC. Encoded protein: CASTHRGEGSYEQYF.

This chain links TRBV5-4 with TRBJ1-2; D uncertain. V was cut by 0 bases and J by 2 bases, with 5 bases left in between. The CDR3 runs to 13 residues. Germline CDR1 reads SGHNT; CDR2 reads YYREEE (reference sequence). The CDR3 region is CASSLAGNYGYTF. For the CDR3, the DNA is TGTGCCAGCAGCTTGGCGGGGAACTATGGCTACACCTTC.

This chain connects TRBV21-1 to TRBJ2-6; TRBD2, the table's D call, lacks a check against the DNA. TRBV21-1 is given as a pseudogene. The CDR3 covers 15 residues. The CDR3 loop is CASPRRGTGANVLTF. The CDR3 bases are TGTGCCAGCCCCCGCCGGGGGACTGGGGCCAACGTCCTGACTTTC.

V is TRBV7-2 and J is TRBJ2-5; TRBD1 matches 9 bases. The DNA end is a closer match to TRBJ2-7, so the J assignment may be wrong. Germline V gene lookup returns CDR1 SGHTA and CDR2 FQGNSA. This CDR3 has 14 residues. The CDR3 DNA follows: TGTGCCAGCAGCTCCCAGACAGGGGGCTACGAGCAGTACTTC. It yields the protein CASSSQTGGYEQYF.

The chain employs TRBV7-2 and TRBJ1-5; 10 bases match TRBD1. CDR1 and CDR2 from the germline V gene are SGHTA and FQGNSA. The CDR3 sequence is 12 residues long. The trim removed 5 bases at V and 11 bases at J, leaving 3 bases unmatched. Written as DNA, the CDR3 is TGTGCCAGCAGCCTGGACAGGGGGGCCCAGCATTTT. As protein: CASSLDRGAQHF.

V usage is TRBV10-1 and J usage is TRBJ2-1; 9 nucleotides line up with TRBD2. The CDR3 is 14 residues long. The trim removed 5 bases at V and 7 bases at J, leaving 6 bases unmatched. Per the germline V gene, CDR1 is WNHNN and CDR2 is SYGVQD (reference sequence). The CDR3 nucleotides read TGCGCCAGCAGTTCGGCGGGGGGGCAAAATGAGCAGTTCTTC. Translated, it gives CASSSAGGQNEQFF.

The rearrangement joins TRBV18 to TRBJ2-2, with 10 bases aligning to TRBD2. This CDR3 is 16 amino acids long. The germline V gene encodes CDR1 KGHSH and CDR2 LQKENI. Trimming at V came to 0 bases and at J to 6 bases, leaving 4 bases not matched to a gene. CDR3 amino acids: CASSPPSGGAPGELFF. CDR3 bases: TGTGCCAGCTCACCACCCAGCGGGGGGGCCCCCGGGGAGCTGTTTTTT.

The rearrangement links TRBV7-2 to TRBJ2-2, with TRBD2 identical over 7 bases. The V gene's germline CDR1 is SGHTA and CDR2 FQGNSA. This CDR3 contains 14 residues. With V trimmed by 2 bases and J by 8 bases, 5 bases remained unmatched. The CDR3 coding sequence is TGTGCCAGCAGCTTATGGGTGCGGGGGGGGGAGCTGTTTTTT. Translating it yields CASSLWVRGGELFF.

This clone was counted a few times. The chain is built from TRBV25-1 and TRBJ1-4, with D possibly being TRBD1 (6 bases). Germline loops: CDR1 MGHDK, CDR2 SYGVNS. Trimming removed 3 bases at V and 8 bases at J, with 16 bases between. CDR3 length: 15 amino acids. Written as DNA, the CDR3 is TGTGCCAGCAGTGAGGGGGGCGGGAGGGGAGAAAAACTGTTTTTT. This translates into CASSEGGGRGEKLFF. Based on the CDR3 plus reference TRBV25-1 and TRBJ1-4, the full variable domain is EADIYQTPRYLVIGTGKKITLECSQTMGHDKMYWYQQDPGMELHLIHYSYGVNSTEKGDLSSESTVSRIRTEHFPLTLESARPSHTSQYLCASSEGGGRGEKLFFGSGTQLSVL.

This sequence joins TRBV13 and TRBJ2-7, with 9 bases that match TRBD2. The germline CDR1 and CDR2 sequences are PRHDT and FYEKMQ (reference sequence). The junction had 27 bases not matched to a gene; V was cut back by 6 bases and J by 6 bases. CDR3 length: 20 amino acids. CDR3 DNA sequence: TGTGCCAGCAGAAACTACCGGGACAGAGGTTCCGGAGCGGGGGGCAGCGAGCAGTACTTC. It encodes CASRNYRDRGSGAGGSEQYF.

V and J are TRBV4-3 and TRBJ2-7; TRBD2 is a possible D gene (6 bases). Trimming left V 2 bases short and J 0 bases short, with 14 bases between. Per the germline V gene, CDR1 is LGHNA and CDR2 is YSLEER. This CDR3 contains 16 residues. Here the CDR3 reads CASSQNRDSSSYEQYF. The CDR3 DNA follows: TGCGCCAGCAGCCAAAACCGGGACTCGAGCTCCTACGAGCAGTACTTC.

The chain joins TRBV21-1 to TRBJ1-5; the table's D call, TRBD1, has no DNA check behind it. TRBV21-1 is reported as a pseudogene. The CDR3 runs to 15 residues. The CDR3 loop is CANGNGTVSNQPQHF. CDR3 DNA sequence: TGTGCCAACGGGAACGGGACAGTGAGCAATCAGCCCCAGCATTTT.

The chain joins TRBV6-1 to TRBJ2-2, with a weak D call TRBD2 (5 bases). CDR3 length: 14 residues. From germline, CDR1 is MNHNS and CDR2 SASEGT. Trimming took off 4 bases at V and 3 bases at J, with 9 bases between the two ends. The CDR3 region is CASSGGPDTGELFF. Written as DNA, the CDR3 is TGTGCCAGCAGTGGAGGGCCGGACACCGGGGAGCTGTTTTTT.

The chain combines TRBV19 with TRBJ1-1; D call uncertain. Germline assignment: CDR1 LNHDA and CDR2 SQIVND (reference sequence). V lost 10 bases, J lost 4 bases, and 10 bases lay in between. This CDR3 has 11 residues. The CDR3, as DNA: TGTGCCACTACTAGGCTCACTGAAGCTTTCTTT. This translates into CATTRLTEAFF.

V and J are TRBV4-1 and TRBJ1-6, with a tentative D call TRBD1 (5 bases). The V and J ends lost 4 bases and 7 bases respectively, with 14 bases between them. There are 15 residues in the CDR3. Per germline, CDR1 MGHRA and CDR2 YSYEKL. CDR3 sequence (DNA): TGCGCCAGCAGCCCTCAGGAGGGGCGGAATTCACCCCTCCACTTT. This translates into CASSPQEGRNSPLHF.

The chain links TRBV7-3 to TRBJ2-1; 10 bases are shared with TRBD2. Germline-derived CDR1 and CDR2 are SGHTA and FQGTGA. The CDR3 is 13 amino acids. With V trimmed by 8 bases and J by 4 bases, 2 bases remained unmatched. Here the CDR3 DNA reads TGTGCCAGCTCTAGCGGGGGTTACAATGAGCAGTTCTTC. Translated, it gives CASSSGGYNEQFF.

The V gene is TRBV7-2, the J gene TRBJ2-1, with 9 bases aligning to TRBD2. CDR1 and CDR2 (germline): SGHTA, FQGNSA. The CDR3 is 15 residues long. Trimming cost V 1 base and J 10 bases; bases outside gene matches: 8. This CDR3 is CASSLGLAGAGEQFF. CDR3 bases: TGTGCCAGCAGCTTAGGATTAGCGGGGGCGGGGGAGCAGTTCTTC.